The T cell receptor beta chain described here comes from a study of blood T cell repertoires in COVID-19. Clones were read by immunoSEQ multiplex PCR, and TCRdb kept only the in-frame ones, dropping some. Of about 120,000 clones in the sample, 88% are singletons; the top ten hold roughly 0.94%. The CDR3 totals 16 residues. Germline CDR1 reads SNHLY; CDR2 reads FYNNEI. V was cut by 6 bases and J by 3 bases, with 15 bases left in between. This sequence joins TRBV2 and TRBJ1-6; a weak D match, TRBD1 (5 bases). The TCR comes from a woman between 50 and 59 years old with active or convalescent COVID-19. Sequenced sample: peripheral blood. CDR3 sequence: CASRASGLFYNSPLHF. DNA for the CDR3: TGTGCCAGCAGGGCTTCGGGACTGTTCTATAATTCACCCCTCCACTTT.